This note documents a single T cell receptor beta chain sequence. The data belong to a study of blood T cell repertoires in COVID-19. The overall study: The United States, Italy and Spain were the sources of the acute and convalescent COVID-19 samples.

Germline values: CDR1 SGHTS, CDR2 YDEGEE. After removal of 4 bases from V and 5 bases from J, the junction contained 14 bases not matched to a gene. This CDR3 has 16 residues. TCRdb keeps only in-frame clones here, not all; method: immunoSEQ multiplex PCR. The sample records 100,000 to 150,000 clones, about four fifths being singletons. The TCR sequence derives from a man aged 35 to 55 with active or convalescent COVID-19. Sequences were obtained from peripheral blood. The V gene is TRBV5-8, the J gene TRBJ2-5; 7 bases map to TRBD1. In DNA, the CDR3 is TGTGCCAGCAGCCTCCTCCGGACAGGTGTTACCGAGACCCAGTACTTC. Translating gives CASSLLRTGVTETQYF.